This T cell receptor beta chain was sequenced for a study of monozygotic twins with inflammatory bowel disease. Broader study findings: Backing was not found for a single strong signal or clonotype associated with IBD. Whether twins were concordant or discordant made no difference to repertoire similarity, possibly from limited power.

Whole blood supplied total RNA, and T cells were not sorted. As regards this clonotype: The antigen is undetermined.

The team made cDNA by running eight separate reactions for each sample. Reanalyzing the 5' RACE reads, TCRdb keeps one entry per CDR3 protein, without DNA. Its clone listing holds roughly 170,000 distinct CDR3 sequences. This receptor was identified in a human donor with ulcerative colitis or Crohn's disease, or a healthy co-twin of an affected twin (not recorded which). The material sequenced was blood.

The CDR3 spells CASSMDRAETQYF. The rearrangement joins TRBV7-2 to TRBJ2-5; TCRdb designates TRBD1, a call that cannot be tested without DNA. The V gene's germline CDR1 is SGHTA and CDR2 FQGNSA. This CDR3 is built from 13 residues.